The entry below gives a single T cell receptor (beta chain) sequence along with its context. Its antigen is as yet unknown. The data were taken from a study of cytomegalovirus exposure and HLA in healthy donors. The germline gives CDR1 SEHNR, CDR2 FQNEAQ (reference sequence). The junction had 4 bases not matched to a gene; V was cut back by 5 bases and J by 2 bases. The CDR3 is 15 residues long. PCR involved 60 Vbeta and 13 Jbeta primers. The repertoire was sequenced with immunoSEQ multiplex PCR; TCRdb's copy has only in-frame clones and lacks some. The sample lists around 250,000 clones, roughly four fifths seen once, with 8% in the top ten. The study's findings and limits: TCR beta chains associated with HLA were, in a later analysis, more clonally expanded than equally common others.

The TCR sequence derives from an older woman in good health and CMV-seropositive. The sample was PBMCs. This chain connects TRBV7-9 to TRBJ2-3; 10 positions agree with TRBD2. CDR3 DNA: TGTGCCAGCAGCGTAACTAGCGGGACCACAGATACGCAGTATTTT. Its protein is CASSVTSGTTDTQYF.